Each of the 24 T cell receptor beta chains below was sequenced from the same sample in a study of blood T cell repertoires in COVID-19. The protocol was immunoSEQ multiplex PCR, while the TCRdb copy is restricted to in-frame clones and leaves out a portion. The data contain 200,000 to 250,000 clones, approximately 90% of them singletons. Sample: peripheral blood. The source of these receptors is a man under 40 with COVID-19, enrolled during active disease.

In this sample, this clone turned up once. The chain has TRBV4-1 and TRBJ1-2, with TRBD1 matching 7 bases. Germline CDR1 reads MGHRA; CDR2 reads YSYEKL. The ends lost 4 bases at V and 5 bases at J; junction bases unmatched: 13. This CDR3 contains 16 residues. CDR3 region: CASSPQVVGGAYGYTF. CDR3 bases: TGCGCCAGCAGCCCCCAAGTGGTAGGGGGCGCTTATGGCTACACCTTC.

The chain is built from TRBV19 and TRBJ2-1; D perhaps matches TRBD1 (6 bases). Per germline, CDR1 LNHDA and CDR2 SQIVND (reference sequence). Trimming cost V 5 bases and J 7 bases, with 21 bases left between them. This CDR3 is 16 amino acids long. The CDR3, as DNA: TGTGCCAGTAGTTCCTACCGGGACAAGGCCGGGAATGAGCAGTTCTTC. Protein product: CASSSYRDKAGNEQFF.

The V call is TRBV29-1, the J call TRBJ1-2; weak D call: TRBD1 (6 bases). Germline V gene sequence: CDR1 SQVTM, CDR2 ANQGSEA. This CDR3 contains 14 residues. V was clipped by 3 bases and J by 7 bases, with 18 bases between them. CDR3 nucleotides: TGCAGCGTTGACTTACACGGGGGGCCTAGTGGCTACACCTTC. Its protein product is CSVDLHGGPSGYTF. Complete variable domain (other parts from reference TRBV29-1 and TRBJ1-2): SAVISQKPSRDICQRGTSLTIQCQVDSQVTMMFWYRQQPGQSLTLIATANQGSEATYESGFVIDKFPISRPNLTFSTLTVSNMSPEDSSIYLCSVDLHGGPSGYTFGSGTRLTVV.

CDR3 amino acids: CASRKQGGSPLHF. As DNA, the CDR3 is TGTGCCAGCCGAAAACAGGGGGGGTCACCCCTCCACTTT. The chain couples TRBV14 to TRBJ1-6, with 8 bases fitting TRBD1. V lost 8 bases and J lost 10; bases outside the gene matches: 7. This CDR3 comprises 13 residues. Per germline, CDR1 SGHDN and CDR2 FVKESK.

This chain connects TRBV9 to TRBJ1-2; TRBD1 matches at 9 bases. Germline trimming cut 4 bases from V and 6 bases from J; bases unmatched to any gene: 4. This CDR3 region has 13 residues. The germline CDR1 and CDR2 sequences are SGDLS and YYNGEE. CDR3 sequence reads: CASSPQGAHGYTF. Here the CDR3 DNA reads TGTGCCAGCAGCCCACAGGGGGCCCATGGCTACACCTTC.

This chain links TRBV12-3 or TRBV12-4 with TRBJ1-5; D call uncertain. V was clipped by 2 bases and J by 9 bases, with 11 bases between them. This CDR3 region has 13 residues. The CDR3: CASSLTGPGPQHF. CDR3 sequence (DNA): TGTGCCAGCAGTTTAACCGGCCCGGGGCCCCAGCATTTT.

The chain recombines TRBV7-2 with TRBJ2-3, with unresolved D. The ends were cut back, 1 base at V and 2 bases at J, with 10 bases in the middle. The germline gives CDR1 SGHTA, CDR2 FQGNSA. The CDR3 extends over 15 amino acids. CDR3 protein: CASSLGAGITDTQYF. The CDR3, as DNA: TGTGCCAGCAGCTTAGGGGCCGGCATCACAGATACGCAGTATTTT. The complete variable domain, with remaining parts taken from reference TRBV7-2 and TRBJ2-3, reads GAGVSQSPSNKVTEKGKDVELRCDPISGHTALYWYRQSLGQGLEFLIYFQGNSAPDKSGLPSDRFSAERTGGSVSTLTIQRTQQEDSAVYLCASSLGAGITDTQYFGPGTRLTVL.

The chain has TRBV27 and TRBJ1-6; no definite D call. Deletions cut 2 bases from V and 8 bases from J, with 13 bases between. From germline, CDR1 is MNHEY and CDR2 SMNVEV (reference sequence). CDR3 length: 15 amino acids. The CDR3 spells CASSLVREMDSPLHF. The CDR3 DNA follows: TGTGCCAGCAGTTTAGTGCGGGAAATGGATTCACCCCTCCACTTT.

The rearrangement links TRBV19 to TRBJ2-7; 9 positions agree with TRBD1. The CDR3 consists of 19 residues. The germline V gene has CDR1 LNHDA and CDR2 SQIVND (reference sequence). Trimming cost V 6 bases and J 3 bases; bases outside gene matches: 21. The CDR3 protein is CASRTNPGQGEGSGYEQYF. The CDR3 DNA reads as TGTGCCAGTAGAACAAACCCGGGACAGGGAGAAGGTAGTGGCTACGAGCAGTACTTC.

V usage is TRBV6-5 and J usage is TRBJ1-1, with 8 bases lining up with TRBD1. Germline CDR1 and CDR2: MNHEY and SVGAGI. CDR3 length equals 13 residues. With 10 bases clipped from V and 3 bases from J, the junction kept 7 bases outside the gene matches. Written as DNA, the CDR3 is TGTGCCACGAAACGGACAGGGTACACTGAAGCTTTCTTT. This codes for CATKRTGYTEAFF.

The chain uses TRBV7-9 and TRBJ2-1; a weak D match, TRBD1 (6 bases). The V gene lost 5 bases and the J gene lost 8 bases, with 19 bases spanning the gap. CDR3 length: 15 amino acids. Germline V lookup: CDR1 SEHNR, CDR2 FQNEAQ (reference sequence). Written as DNA, the CDR3 is TGTGCCAGCAGCGTAGGGACATCGGTGGTCGATGAGCAGTTCTTC. Translating gives CASSVGTSVVDEQFF. Full variable domain (missing parts from reference TRBV7-9 and TRBJ2-1): DTGVSQNPRHKITKRGQNVTFRCDPISEHNRLYWYRQTLGQGPEFLTYFQNEAQLEKSRLLSDRFSAERPKGSFSTLEIQRTEQGDSAMYLCASSVGTSVVDEQFFGPGTRLTVL.

The chain combines TRBV11-2 with TRBJ1-1; D is undetermined. The V gene lost 5 bases and the J gene lost 5 bases, with 9 bases spanning the gap. This CDR3 region has 12 residues. Germline CDR1 SGHAT, CDR2 FQNNGV. Written as DNA, the CDR3 is TGTGCCAGCAGCCTACGGGTAACTGAAGCTTTCTTT. It codes for CASSLRVTEAFF.

Regarding this clone: Distinct nucleotide sequences in the sample also encode this CDR3. The chain links TRBV6-2 or TRBV6-3 to TRBJ1-1, with a weak D call TRBD1 (5 bases). This CDR3 spans 14 amino acids. Deletions cut 6 bases from V and 0 bases from J, with 11 bases between. In germline, CDR1 is MNHEY, CDR2 SVGEGT. DNA of the CDR3: TGTGCCAGCAGCGCCGGGGGTCTGAACACTGAAGCTTTCTTT. This gives the protein CASSAGGLNTEAFF.

This clone was seen more than once but under ten times. The chain is built from TRBV11-2 and TRBJ1-1, with D perhaps TRBD1 (5 bases). The CDR3 spans 15 residues. Germline-derived CDR1 and CDR2 are SGHAT and FQNNGV. V gave up 2 bases and J gave up 1 base, with 11 bases separating them. The CDR3 sequence is CASSLHAGQNTEAFF. The CDR3 DNA follows: TGTGCCAGCAGCTTACATGCAGGACAGAACACTGAAGCTTTCTTT.

The V and J genes are TRBV7-9 and TRBJ2-2; 8 bases are a match to TRBD1. The germline gives CDR1 SEHNR, CDR2 FQNEAQ (reference sequence). This CDR3 has 15 amino acids. J lost 1 base, V lost 5 bases, and 3 bases had no gene match. CDR3 loop: CASSPGGRNTGELFF. CDR3 sequence (DNA): TGTGCCAGCAGCCCAGGGGGCAGGAACACCGGGGAGCTGTTTTTT.

This clone showed up just once. V usage is TRBV19 and J usage is TRBJ2-7; the match to TRBD2 covers 7 bases. The J segment lost 3 bases and the V segment lost 5 bases, leaving 7 bases of the junction unmatched. The CDR3 covers 14 residues. In germline, CDR1 is LNHDA, CDR2 SQIVND (reference sequence). In DNA, the CDR3 is TGTGCCAGTAGTGGGACGGGGGGAGGCTACGAGCAGTACTTC. Its translation is CASSGTGGGYEQYF.

The CDR3 loop is CASSPLKQGRHEKLFF. CDR3 DNA sequence: TGTGCCAGCAGTCCCCTCAAACAGGGGCGGCATGAAAAACTGTTTTTT. This chain joins TRBV28 and TRBJ1-4; 7 nucleotides align to TRBD1. After removal of 5 bases from V and 6 bases from J, the junction contained 12 bases not matched to a gene. CDR1 and CDR2 (germline): MDHEN, SYDVKM. This CDR3 spans 16 amino acids.

The V and J genes are TRBV12-5 and TRBJ1-1, with D uncertain. The CDR3 totals 14 residues. Between the trimmed V and J ends, which lost 1 base and 3 bases, there was a span of 9 bases. Germline V gene sequence: CDR1 LGHNT, CDR2 FRNRAP. The DNA of the CDR3 is TGTGCTAGTGGTTTGGACTTGGTGGACACTGAAGCTTTCTTT. Residues: CASGLDLVDTEAFF.

J is TRBJ2-7 and V is TRBV5-1; D is undetermined. V was shortened by 0 bases and J by 0 bases, with 7 bases between the two germline ends. Looked up from germline, CDR1 is SGHRS and CDR2 is YFSETQ. The CDR3 loop spans 14 amino acids. Here the CDR3 reads CASSLGANSYEQYF. As DNA, the CDR3 is TGCGCCAGCAGCTTGGGGGCCAACTCCTACGAGCAGTACTTC.

This chain joins TRBV6-2 or TRBV6-3 and TRBJ2-2, with 7 bases identical to TRBD2. The germline gives CDR1 MNHEY, CDR2 SVGEGT. The CDR3 extends over 14 amino acids. The V and J ends lost 2 bases and 6 bases, in that order; junction bases with no gene match: 3. This CDR3 is CASSYGLVSGELFF. CDR3 nucleotides: TGTGCCAGCAGTTACGGACTAGTGTCCGGGGAGCTGTTTTTT.

Here the CDR3 reads CASRGQEDYGYTF. The CDR3, as DNA: TGTGCCAGCAGAGGACAGGAGGACTATGGCTACACCTTC. This chain joins TRBV5-6 and TRBJ1-2; 7 bases map to TRBD1. V trimming: 5 bases; J trimming: 3 bases; junction bases outside the gene matches: 4. This CDR3 spans 13 amino acids. The germline V gene encodes CDR1 SGHDT and CDR2 YYEEEE.

J is TRBJ2-1 and V is TRBV21-1; the D call TRBD1 from the table was never checked on the DNA. TRBV21-1 is a recognized pseudogene. The CDR3 is made up of 20 amino acids. CDR3 sequence reads: CASNPAKQGAGKGSYNEQFF. Here the CDR3 DNA reads TGTGCCAGCAACCCGGCCAAACAGGGGGCGGGTAAGGGTTCCTACAATGAGCAGTTCTTC.

Written as DNA, the CDR3 is TGTGCCAGCAGTAGATCCAGGGGTATACCCTACGAGCAGTACTTC. The encoded protein is CASSRSRGIPYEQYF. The V and J genes are TRBV6-5 and TRBJ2-7; D is possibly TRBD1 (6 bases). V lost 5 bases and J lost 2, with 16 bases in between. The CDR3 runs to 15 residues. CDR1 and CDR2 (germline): MNHEY, SVGAGI.

V usage is TRBV6-5 and J usage is TRBJ1-2, with 9 bases aligning to TRBD1. V gave up 5 bases and J gave up 5 bases; unmatched junction bases: 9. There are 15 residues in the CDR3. CDR1 is MNHEY, CDR2 SVGAGI, per germline. The CDR3 bases are TGTGCCAGCAGTCCAAGGACAGGGGCCAATTATGGCTACACCTTC. This sequence encodes CASSPRTGANYGYTF.